This T cell receptor (beta chain) comes out of a study of T cells after posttransplantation cyclophosphamide. The study, taken as a whole, reports: Blood and skin or GI T cell repertoires showed limited TRB overlap.

This clone was seen ten or more times. The antigen remains unidentified. The germline V gene has CDR1 LNHDA and CDR2 SQIVND (reference sequence). The V gene lost 1 base and the J gene lost 0 bases, with 7 bases spanning the gap. The CDR3 has 15 amino acids. The assay was immunoSEQ multiplex PCR, and TCRdb's table has in-frame clones only and misses some. This sample shows more than 25,000 clones and no singletons; over 1.3% rests with the ten largest. The rearrangement uses TRBV19 and TRBJ1-3, with D unresolved. This receptor was taken from a middle-aged man in good health, CMV-negative, and a related stem cell transplant donor. Sequences were obtained from PBMCs. CDR3 loop: CASSIVATSGNTIYF. The CDR3 DNA sequence: TGTGCCAGTAGTATAGTAGCCACCTCTGGAAACACCATATATTTT. The whole variable domain, filled in from reference TRBV19 and TRBJ1-3, reads DGGITQSPKYLFRKEGQNVTLSCEQNLNHDAMYWYRQDPGQGLRLIYYSQIVNDFQKGDIAEGYSVSREKKESFPLTVTSAQKNPTAFYLCASSIVATSGNTIYFGEGSWLTVV.